One sample yielded the 28 T cell receptor beta chains listed below, sequenced in a study of T cells after yellow fever vaccination. TCRdb ran MiXCR on the 5' RACE reads and lists one entry per CDR3 protein. In the table there are 350,000 to 450,000 distinct CDR3 sequences, roughly a sixth of which are singletons. The specimen was PBMCs, collected before the yellow fever booster vaccination. Source of these receptors: a young man who received the YFV17D yellow fever vaccine.

This sequence joins TRBV7-2 and TRBJ2-1; D gene ambiguous. Germline values: CDR1 SGHTA, CDR2 FQGNSA. The V gene lost 8 bases and the J gene lost 0 bases, with 11 bases spanning the gap. The CDR3 is made up of 14 amino acids. The CDR3 DNA is TGTGCCAGCCATGGGGTTAGCTCCTACAATGAGCAGTTCTTC. Amino acids: CASHGVSSYNEQFF.

The V call is TRBV7-8, the J call TRBJ1-3, with D unclear. This CDR3 has 15 residues. CDR1 is SGHVS, CDR2 FQNEAQ, per germline. V lost 8 bases and J 0 bases, leaving 14 bases between the germline ends. This chain's CDR3 is CASAPRRFSGNTIYF. CDR3 DNA: TGTGCCAGCGCCCCCCGGCGGTTCTCTGGAAACACCATATATTTT.

This clonotype was counted between two and nine times. This chain uses TRBV9 with TRBJ1-6; D may be TRBD1 (5 bases). The CDR3 covers 14 residues. Deletions cut 3 bases from V and 9 bases from J, with 13 bases between. Germline V gene lookup returns CDR1 SGDLS and CDR2 YYNGEE. DNA of the CDR3: TGTGCCAGCAGCGGAGACAGTACCTTTTCACCCCTCCACTTT. Its protein product is CASSGDSTFSPLHF. The variable domain in full, with the rest retrieved from reference TRBV9 and TRBJ1-6, is DSGVTQTPKHLITATGQRVTLRCSPRSGDLSVYWYQQSLDQGLQFLIQYYNGEERAKGNILERFSAQQFPDLHSELNLSSLELGDSALYFCASSGDSTFSPLHFGNGTRLTVT.

There are a few counts of this clonotype. CDR3 DNA: TGTGCCAGCAGTTGGGGACAGAGAGCCTACGAGCAGTACTTC. This gives the protein CASSWGQRAYEQYF. This sequence joins TRBV7-9 and TRBJ2-7; TRBD1 aligns across 7 bases. The ends lost 6 bases at V and 2 bases at J; junction bases unmatched: 7. The CDR3 has 14 residues. Per the germline V gene, CDR1 is SEHNR and CDR2 is FQNEAQ (reference sequence).

The gene calls are TRBV6-1 and TRBJ2-5; D gene unclear. The CDR3 sequence is 12 residues long. From germline, CDR1 is MNHNS and CDR2 SASEGT. V was trimmed by 4 bases and J by 5 bases, leaving 8 bases between them. This CDR3 reads CASSVGWETQYF. CDR3 bases: TGTGCCAGCAGTGTTGGCTGGGAGACCCAGTACTTC.

The chain employs TRBV18 and TRBJ1-2, with 11 bases aligning to TRBD1. J was trimmed by 5 bases and V by 4 bases; bases with no gene match: 12. This CDR3 has 17 residues. Germline CDR1 KGHSH, CDR2 LQKENI. The CDR3 loop reads CASSLYVGDRGTYGYTF. The CDR3 DNA reads as TGTGCCAGCTCACTCTACGTTGGGGACAGGGGGACATATGGCTACACCTTC.

The rearrangement joins TRBV18 to TRBJ2-5, with no clear D. V lost 2 bases to trimming and J lost 0 bases, with 7 bases between them. There are 14 residues in the CDR3. Germline lookup yields CDR1 KGHSH and CDR2 LQKENI. The CDR3 reads CASSPTSDQETQYF. As DNA, the CDR3 is TGTGCCAGCTCACCAACATCTGACCAAGAGACCCAGTACTTC.

V usage is TRBV25-1 and J usage is TRBJ2-1; tentatively, D is TRBD1 (6 bases). Trimming took off 3 bases at V and 7 bases at J, with 10 bases between the two ends. CDR3 length: 13 amino acids. Germline V gene lookup returns CDR1 MGHDK and CDR2 SYGVNS. CDR3 in amino acids: CASSESGVNEQFF. The CDR3 nucleotides read TGTGCCAGCAGTGAGTCAGGGGTAAATGAGCAGTTCTTC.

This clonotype was observed a handful of times. The chain recombines TRBV7-6 with TRBJ1-1; 9 nucleotides agree with TRBD1. Germline assignment: CDR1 SGHVS and CDR2 FNYEAQ. Trimming removed 3 bases from V and 7 bases from J; junction bases left unmatched: 9. CDR3 length: 15 amino acids. The CDR3 DNA sequence: TGTGCCAGCAGCTTGGACAGGGGAATTCAGGATGAAGCTTTCTTT. Its translation: CASSLDRGIQDEAFF.

J is TRBJ2-3 and V is TRBV6-5, with a weak D call TRBD2 (7 bases). The V end lost 0 bases, the J end lost 2 bases, and 15 bases lay between the germline ends. CDR1 MNHEY and CDR2 SVGAGI come from the germline V gene. The CDR3 has 17 amino acids. CDR3 DNA sequence: TGTGCCAGCAGTTACTCGATCGGGGGGCCGAACACAGATACGCAGTATTTT. Protein sequence: CASSYSIGGPNTDTQYF.

This clonotype was counted a few times. DNA of the CDR3: TGTGCCAGTAAAGCGGGGCCGACCTACGAGCAGTACTTC. Its protein is CASKAGPTYEQYF. The chain links TRBV6-5 to TRBJ2-7; 7 nucleotides line up with TRBD2. The CDR3 has 13 amino acids. The trim removed 9 bases at V and 2 bases at J, leaving 7 bases unmatched. Germline lookup yields CDR1 MNHEY and CDR2 SVGAGI.

The chain links TRBV12-5 to TRBJ2-2; 9 bases agree with TRBD1. V was clipped by 3 bases and J by 2 bases; unmatched bases: 7. The CDR3 totals 17 residues. The germline V gene has CDR1 LGHNT and CDR2 FRNRAP. This chain's CDR3 is CASGFVTGGENTGELFF. The CDR3 bases are TGTGCTAGTGGTTTTGTTACAGGGGGCGAAAACACCGGGGAGCTGTTTTTT.

This clonotype was counted at least ten times. The rearrangement links TRBV12-3 or TRBV12-4 to TRBJ2-1; D could derive from TRBD1 or TRBD2 (6 bases each). The CDR3 consists of 13 residues. Trimming took off 3 bases at V and 7 bases at J, with 10 bases between the two ends. This CDR3 reads CASSLGGPNEQFF. CDR3 sequence (DNA): TGTGCCAGCAGTTTGGGGGGCCCGAATGAGCAGTTCTTC.

This clonotype was seen at least ten times. The rearrangement links TRBV7-9 to TRBJ2-5; D is unresolved. Trimming left V 9 bases short and J 5 bases short, with 19 bases between. The CDR3 runs 14 residues. In germline, CDR1 is SEHNR, CDR2 FQNEAQ (reference sequence). This CDR3 reads CASKRVTALETQYF. The CDR3, as DNA: TGTGCCAGTAAACGAGTGACGGCCCTGGAGACCCAGTACTTC.

This clonotype was picked up a small number of times. This chain uses TRBV20-1 with TRBJ2-3; the D is unclear. Germline V CDR1 and CDR2: DFQATT, SNEGSKA (reference sequence). This CDR3 has 14 amino acids. With 2 bases removed from V and 1 base from J, the gap between germline ends came to 10 bases. CDR3 DNA sequence: TGCAGTGCTAGACCCCGAACCGGCACAGATACGCAGTATTTT. This codes for CSARPRTGTDTQYF.

The chain joins TRBV27 to TRBJ2-3; 7 bases match TRBD1. This CDR3 has 13 residues. V trimming: 6 bases; J trimming: 4 bases; junction bases outside the gene matches: 4. Germline V gene lookup returns CDR1 MNHEY and CDR2 SMNVEV (reference sequence). The CDR3 DNA reads TGTGCCAGCAGGACAGGGCGGGCAGATACGCAGTATTTT. Amino acids: CASRTGRADTQYF.

This sequence joins TRBV29-1 and TRBJ2-3; 8 nucleotides line up with TRBD2. V shed 3 bases and J 2 bases; nucleotides not matched to a gene: 7. Germline CDR1 reads SQVTM; CDR2 reads ANQGSEA. CDR3 length: 15 residues. Here the CDR3 reads CSVDTRSGDTDTQYF. The CDR3, as DNA: TGCAGCGTTGATACCCGTAGCGGGGACACAGATACGCAGTATTTT.

This CDR3 is CASSVAWGGANTGELFF. The CDR3 nucleotides are TGTGCCAGCAGCGTAGCTTGGGGGGGCGCTAACACCGGGGAGCTGTTTTTT. The chain has TRBV9 and TRBJ2-2, with D perhaps TRBD2 (7 bases). The CDR3 length is 17 residues. From germline, CDR1 is SGDLS and CDR2 YYNGEE. The V end was cut by 0 bases, the J end by 2 bases, with 14 bases between.

This chain links TRBV10-3 with TRBJ2-4; D may correspond to TRBD1 or TRBD2 (5 bases each). Looked up from germline, CDR1 is ENHRY and CDR2 is SYGVKD. The CDR3 is made up of 17 amino acids. V lost 1 base and J 0 bases, leaving 13 bases between the germline ends. Here the CDR3 reads CAISEWRGDLAKNIQYF. In nucleotides, the CDR3 is TGTGCCATCAGTGAGTGGCGAGGGGACCTAGCCAAAAACATTCAGTACTTC.

The sample holds a few counts of this clonotype. J is TRBJ1-2 and V is TRBV10-3, with TRBD1 matching 11 bases. Unmatched junction bases numbered 6, after V lost 6 bases and J lost 3 bases. Germline V CDR1 and CDR2: ENHRY, SYGVKD. The CDR3 extends over 15 amino acids. The CDR3: CAISFGQGAYYGYTF. The CDR3 DNA reads TGTGCCATCAGCTTTGGACAGGGGGCCTACTATGGCTACACCTTC.

This clonotype was detected a few times. The CDR3 DNA reads as TGCAGTGCCAGGACTGACAGCACAGATACGCAGTATTTT. As protein: CSARTDSTDTQYF. This rearrangement joins TRBV20-1 to TRBJ2-3; tentative D call: TRBD2 (5 bases). The V end was cut by 6 bases, the J end by 0 bases, with 10 bases between. Germline values: CDR1 DFQATT, CDR2 SNEGSKA (reference sequence). This CDR3 has 13 residues.

The rearrangement uses TRBV7-9 and TRBJ2-5; no definite D call. Trimming cost V 4 bases and J 5 bases, with 8 bases left between them. Germline V gene sequence: CDR1 SEHNR, CDR2 FQNEAQ (reference sequence). There are 12 residues in the CDR3. CDR3 sequence reads: CASSSEMETQYF. In DNA form, the CDR3 reads TGTGCCAGCAGCTCCGAGATGGAGACCCAGTACTTC.

There are many counts of this clonotype. The junction departs from the called germline gene at one end, perhaps through a read error. The chain has TRBV12-3 or TRBV12-4 and TRBJ2-1; D not resolved. This CDR3 has 13 residues. CDR3: CASSLGVYNEQFF. The DNA of the CDR3 is TGTGCCAGCAGCTTAGGTGTATACAATGAGCAGTTCTTC.

This clonotype was recorded a few times. The rearrangement joins TRBV5-1 to TRBJ2-3; D is unclear. CDR1 and CDR2 from the germline V gene are SGHRS and YFSETQ. The CDR3 has 13 amino acids. The germline V and J ends were trimmed by 7 bases and 2 bases, with 11 bases remaining between them. CDR3 protein: CASGRLPTDTQYF. CDR3 nucleotides: TGCGCCAGCGGGCGGCTACCCACAGATACGCAGTATTTT.

The chain carries TRBV10-3 and TRBJ2-7; the D gene is possibly TRBD1 (5 bases). The V end lost 2 bases, the J end lost 6 bases, and 11 bases lay between the germline ends. Germline V gives CDR1 ENHRY, CDR2 SYGVKD. CDR3 length: 13 amino acids. The CDR3: CAISERWGGEQYF. As DNA, the CDR3 is TGTGCCATCAGTGAGCGTTGGGGCGGCGAGCAGTACTTC.

This clonotype was counted only a few times. The CDR3 DNA reads TGCAGTGCCTTCCTAGGGGGCACAGATACGCAGTATTTT. It specifies CSAFLGGTDTQYF. The V gene is TRBV20-1, the J gene TRBJ2-3, with a possible D match to TRBD1 (5 bases). The V end was cut by 6 bases, the J end by 1 base, with 11 bases between. This CDR3 region has 13 residues. CDR1 is DFQATT and CDR2 is SNEGSKA in the germline V gene (reference sequence).

Many counts were recorded for this clonotype. V usage is TRBV7-2 and J usage is TRBJ2-1; 8 nucleotides match TRBD1. Germline CDR1 reads SGHTA; CDR2 reads FQGNSA. The CDR3 runs 14 residues. J lost 5 bases, V lost 6 bases, and 6 bases had no gene match. The CDR3 sequence is CASRTGTGHNEQFF. Written as DNA, the CDR3 is TGTGCCAGCAGGACCGGGACAGGCCACAATGAGCAGTTCTTC.

The V and J genes are TRBV10-1 and TRBJ1-1; 7 bases are a match to TRBD1. The germline V gene has CDR1 WNHNN and CDR2 SYGVQD (reference sequence). The V gene end was trimmed by 1 base and the J gene end by 5 bases; junction bases not matched to a gene: 1. The CDR3 extends over 13 amino acids. In DNA, the CDR3 is TGCGCCAGCAGTGAGTTACAGGGGACTGAAGCTTTCTTT. Translated: CASSELQGTEAFF.